This is a list of T cell receptor beta chains from one sample in a study of T cell changes during pregnancy in multiple sclerosis. Produced via immunoSEQ multiplex PCR; TCRdb's table is partial and in-frame only. The sample holds over 25,000 clones, roughly 89% seen once. The sequenced sample was CD8+ T cells from peripheral blood mononuclear cells, obtained in the second trimester of pregnancy. The receptors derive from a female donor in good health, enrolled as a control in a pregnancy study. The CDR3 runs from the conserved cysteine through the conserved F or W. The D gene is left open where the match is weak. Not every row has a clone size; where given, it reads once, few, many or a size class.

CDR3nt,CDR3aa,j_gene,abundance,d_gene,v_gene
TGTGCCAGCAGCCTTGGACAGCTTGGCTATGGCTACACCTTC,CASSLGQLGYGYTF,TRBJ1-2,few,.,TRBV7-9
TGTGCCAGCAGTGACCCTAGCGGGGGGGAAGATACGCAGTATTTT,CASSDPSGGEDTQYF,TRBJ2-3,few,TRBD2,TRBV2
TGTGCCAGCAGGACCAGGGTTGGGAACACTGAAGCTTTCTTT,CASRTRVGNTEAFF,TRBJ1-1,.,.,TRBV6-1
TGCAGCGTTGGTGGGAGCCCCTACGAGCAGTACTTC,CSVGGSPYEQYF,TRBJ2-7,.,.,TRBV29-1
TGTGCTAGTGAAGTGGCCACTGAGGGTAACTATGGCTACACCTTC,CASEVATEGNYGYTF,TRBJ1-2,once,.,TRBV12-5
TGTGCTAGTGGTTACGGGTACTACGAGCAGTACTTC,CASGYGYYEQYF,TRBJ2-7,.,.,TRBV12-5
TGTGCCATCAGTGAGTCGACGGAGGGGGCGGGAAACACCATATATTTT,CAISESTEGAGNTIYF,TRBJ1-3,.,TRBD1,TRBV10-3
TGTGCCTGGACCGGAGGGGGCGGCCCCTATGGCTACACCTTC,CAWTGGGGPYGYTF,TRBJ1-2,.,TRBD1,TRBV30
TGTGCCATCAGTGATATCCAGGGTTTAAATCAGCCCCAGCATTTT,CAISDIQGLNQPQHF,TRBJ1-5,.,.,TRBV10-3
TGTGCCAGCAGCCAAGTACAGGGAAACACTGAAGCTTTCTTT,CASSQVQGNTEAFF,TRBJ1-1,.,.,TRBV14
TGTGCCAGCAGCTTAGGACAGATATACGAGCAGTACTTC,CASSLGQIYEQYF,TRBJ2-7,.,.,TRBV7-6
TGTGCCAGCAGCCCCCTGGAGGTCATGAACACTGAAGCTTTCTTT,CASSPLEVMNTEAFF,TRBJ1-1,.,.,TRBV5-4
TGTGCCACCAGCAGAACCTTGGAAGGCGGCTACGAGCAGTACTTC,CATSRTLEGGYEQYF,TRBJ2-7,.,.,TRBV15
TGTGCCAGCACCCTGGACAGGGACCCTAACTATGGCTACACCTTC,CASTLDRDPNYGYTF,TRBJ1-2,.,TRBD1,TRBV5-6
TGTGCCAGCAGCGTAGAAGCGTTCGCGAACACCGGGGAGCTGTTTTTT,CASSVEAFANTGELFF,TRBJ2-2,.,.,TRBV9
TGCGCCAGCAGCTATACAGGGGAACGGACTGAAGCTTTCTTT,CASSYTGERTEAFF,TRBJ1-1,.,TRBD1,TRBV4-1
TGTGCCAGTAGTCACGCCGGGGGGCTTACCTACGAGCAGTACTTC,CASSHAGGLTYEQYF,TRBJ2-7,.,.,TRBV19
TGTGCCTGGTCGGGACTGCACAATGAGCAGTTCTTC,CAWSGLHNEQFF,TRBJ2-1,.,.,TRBV30
TGTGCCAGTATCAAGGAGGGAAACACTGAAGCTTTCTTT,CASIKEGNTEAFF,TRBJ1-1,.,.,TRBV19
TGTGCCAGCAGTTATCGGGCGTCGGGGGAGCAGTACTTC,CASSYRASGEQYF,TRBJ2-7,.,.,TRBV6-5
TGTGCCAGCAGCTTGGAGAGGCACGAAAAACTGTTTTTT,CASSLERHEKLFF,TRBJ1-4,.,.,TRBV5-6
TGTGCCAGCAGCCCAGGCACAGGTCAGGGCTCCTATAATTCACCCCTCCACTTT,CASSPGTGQGSYNSPLHF,TRBJ1-6,.,.,TRBV7-2
TGTGCCAGTAGTATTTTAGGGGCGTTGAACACTGAAGCTTTCTTT,CASSILGALNTEAFF,TRBJ1-1,once,.,TRBV19
TGTGCCAGCAGCGAAATAAACGGGGGTGGGAGCACTGAAGCTTTCTTT,CASSEINGGGSTEAFF,TRBJ1-1,.,.,TRBV5-5
TGTGCCAGCAGCGGGGGACAGCCAGACTTTGGAAACACCATATATTTT,CASSGGQPDFGNTIYF,TRBJ1-3,.,TRBD1,TRBV9
TGTGCCAGCAGCAAAAGAATATGGCATATGGGGCAATACTTCTATGGCTACACCTTC,CASSKRIWHMGQYFYGYTF,TRBJ1-2,.,.,TRBV21-1
TGTGCCAGCAGCCAAGGACCCGCCGAGGGAGACTCCTACGAGCAGTACTTC,CASSQGPAEGDSYEQYF,TRBJ2-7,.,.,TRBV4-2
TGTGCCAGCAGCTTAGCGGTGTCTAGCGGGGTGGAAGAGACCCAGTACTTC,CASSLAVSSGVEETQYF,TRBJ2-5,.,TRBD2,TRBV7-9
TGTGCCAGCAGCCGTCCCTCGAACACTGAAGCTTTCTTT,CASSRPSNTEAFF,TRBJ1-1,.,.,TRBV4-2
TGTGCCAGCAGTGACCTAGCGGGGGCAGATACGCAGTATTTT,CASSDLAGADTQYF,TRBJ2-3,.,TRBD2,TRBV6-4
TGTGCCAGCAGTGGACAGGGAATCGTCTATGGCTACACCTTC,CASSGQGIVYGYTF,TRBJ1-2,.,TRBD1,TRBV6-1
TGTGCCAGCAGCTCGGGACTAGCGGGGGGGGCCACCGGGGAGCTGTTTTTT,CASSSGLAGGATGELFF,TRBJ2-2,few,TRBD2,TRBV7-3
TGTGCCAGCAGCCATTCCCCGGACAGGGGCGACTATGGCTACACCTTC,CASSHSPDRGDYGYTF,TRBJ1-2,.,TRBD1,TRBV16
TGTGCCAGCGCGAGAGGGAGCTCCTACAATGAGCAGTTCTTC,CASARGSSYNEQFF,TRBJ2-1,.,.,TRBV27
TGCGCCAGCAGCCAAGACGGACAGATAGAAGCTTTCTTT,CASSQDGQIEAFF,TRBJ1-1,few,.,TRBV4-1
TGTGCCAGCAGTGGGACTAGCGGGAACTCCTACAATGAGCAGTTCTTC,CASSGTSGNSYNEQFF,TRBJ2-1,.,TRBD2,TRBV5-4
TGTGCCAGCAGCTTATATGGCTATTTGGGGGGTCGGGACTATGGCTACACCTTC,CASSLYGYLGGRDYGYTF,TRBJ1-2,.,.,TRBV7-9
TGCGCCAGCAGCCAAGATGAGGAGTTGGATGGCTACACCTTC,CASSQDEELDGYTF,TRBJ1-2,.,.,TRBV4-3
TGTGCTAGCAGCCCCTCGGGACTAGCGGCTACCGGGGAGCTGTTTTTT,CASSPSGLAATGELFF,TRBJ2-2,.,TRBD2,TRBV7-7
TGTGCCAGCAGCCCGGGACAGGGGAATCAGCCCCAGCATTTT,CASSPGQGNQPQHF,TRBJ1-5,.,TRBD1,TRBV7-9
TGTGCCAGCAGTGAATATACAGCCACGAACACTGAAGCTTTCTTT,CASSEYTATNTEAFF,TRBJ1-1,once,.,TRBV25-1
TGTGCCAGCAGCTTAGATGTGGCGGGGGGGTACAATGAGCAGTTCTTC,CASSLDVAGGYNEQFF,TRBJ2-1,.,TRBD2,TRBV7-6
TGCAGCGTTGATCGGTATCGTCGGGACAGGACGAATCAGCCCCAGCATTTT,CSVDRYRRDRTNQPQHF,TRBJ1-5,.,TRBD1,TRBV29-1
TGTGCCAGCAGTTACTCGACCGGGACAGGGTTCACCTTC,CASSYSTGTGFTF,TRBJ2-7,.,TRBD1,TRBV6-5